This T cell receptor (beta chain) emerged from a study of cytomegalovirus exposure and HLA in healthy donors. A word on this clone: The antigen remains unidentified.

PCR was performed using 60 Vbeta and 13 Jbeta primers. Assay: immunoSEQ multiplex PCR; the TCRdb copy retains only in-frame clones and omits some. The table includes around 130,000 clones, roughly 80% detected once. General study results and limits: Highly shared variants forming one cluster were likely a sequencing artifact.

Germline loops: CDR1 MNHNY, CDR2 SVGAGI (reference sequence). The CDR3 extends over 11 amino acids. V was trimmed by 10 bases and J by 3 bases, leaving 10 bases between them. The sequenced sample was PBMCs. The origin of this receptor is a man between 45 and 60 years old in good health and CMV-seronegative. The genes are TRBV6-6 and TRBJ2-7; a possible D gene is TRBD2 (6 bases). CDR3 residues: CATWGVYEQYF. CDR3 nucleotide sequence: TGTGCCACCTGGGGGGTCTACGAGCAGTACTTC.